This T cell receptor beta chain was retrieved from a study of T cells after yellow fever vaccination. Overall study results and limits: A limited proportion of clonotypes was detected within both the CD4 and CD8 compartments.

V lost 7 bases, J lost 5 bases, and 14 bases stayed unmatched. Germline CDR1 and CDR2: SGHRS and YFSETQ. There are 16 residues in the CDR3. In its sample, this clonotype was seen a few times. Its specificity is not known. TCRdb reanalysed the 5' RACE reads using MiXCR and keeps one entry per CDR3 protein. The repertoire includes some 500,000 distinct CDR3 sequences, approximately 13% of them detected once, and over 12% sits in the top ten. This chain uses TRBV5-1 with TRBJ2-2; 7 bases match TRBD2. The clonotype was recovered from a young man who received the YFV17D yellow fever vaccine. Source: PBMCs, taken on the day of the yellow fever booster vaccination. The chain's CDR3 is CASARNAGALTGELFF. The CDR3 nucleotides are TGCGCCAGCGCAAGGAACGCGGGAGCACTAACCGGGGAGCTGTTTTTT.